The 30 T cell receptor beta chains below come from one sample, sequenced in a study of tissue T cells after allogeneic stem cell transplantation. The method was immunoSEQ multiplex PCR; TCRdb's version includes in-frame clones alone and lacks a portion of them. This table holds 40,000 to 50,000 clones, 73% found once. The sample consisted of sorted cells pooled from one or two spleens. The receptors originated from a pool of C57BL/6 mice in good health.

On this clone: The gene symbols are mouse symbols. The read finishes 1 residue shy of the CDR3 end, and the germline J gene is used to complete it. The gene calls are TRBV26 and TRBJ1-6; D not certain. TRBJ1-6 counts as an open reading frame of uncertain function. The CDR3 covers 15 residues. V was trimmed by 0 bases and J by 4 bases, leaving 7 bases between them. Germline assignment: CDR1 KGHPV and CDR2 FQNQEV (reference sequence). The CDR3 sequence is CASSLSRRYNSPLYF. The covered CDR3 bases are TGTGCCAGCAGTCTGTCCCGCCGGTATAATTCGCCCCTCTAC.

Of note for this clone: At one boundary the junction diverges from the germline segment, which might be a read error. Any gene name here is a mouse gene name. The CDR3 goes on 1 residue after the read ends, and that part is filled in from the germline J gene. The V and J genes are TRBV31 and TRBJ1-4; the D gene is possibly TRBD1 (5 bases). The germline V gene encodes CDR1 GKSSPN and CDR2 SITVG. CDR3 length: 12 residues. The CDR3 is CAGRGPNERLFF. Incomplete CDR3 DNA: TGTGCCGGGAGGGGTCCCAACGAAAGATTATTT.

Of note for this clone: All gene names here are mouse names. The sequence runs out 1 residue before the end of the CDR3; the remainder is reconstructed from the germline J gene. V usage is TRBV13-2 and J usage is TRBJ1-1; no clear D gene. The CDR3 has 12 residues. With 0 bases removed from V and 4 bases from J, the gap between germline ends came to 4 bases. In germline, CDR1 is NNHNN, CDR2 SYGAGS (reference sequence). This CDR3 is CASGDGATEVFF. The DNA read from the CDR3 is TGTGCCAGCGGTGATGGAGCCACAGAAGTCTTC.

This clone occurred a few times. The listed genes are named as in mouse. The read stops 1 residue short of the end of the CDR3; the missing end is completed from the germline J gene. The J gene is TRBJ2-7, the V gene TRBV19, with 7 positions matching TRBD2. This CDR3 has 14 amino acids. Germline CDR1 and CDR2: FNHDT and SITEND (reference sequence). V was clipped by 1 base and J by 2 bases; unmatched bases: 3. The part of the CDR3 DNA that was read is TGTGCCAGCAGTATAAAAGGACTGGCCTATGAACAGTAC. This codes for CASSIKGLAYEQY. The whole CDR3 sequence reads CASSIKGLAYEQYF.

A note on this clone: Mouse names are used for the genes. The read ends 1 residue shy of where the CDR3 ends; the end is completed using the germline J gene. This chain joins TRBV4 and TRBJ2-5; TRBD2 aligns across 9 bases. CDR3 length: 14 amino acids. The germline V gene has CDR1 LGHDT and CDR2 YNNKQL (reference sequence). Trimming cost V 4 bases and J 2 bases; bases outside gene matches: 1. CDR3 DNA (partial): TGTGCCAGCAGCTGGGACTGGGTCCAAGACACCCAGTAC. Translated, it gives CASSWDWVQDTQY. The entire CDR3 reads CASSWDWVQDTQYF.

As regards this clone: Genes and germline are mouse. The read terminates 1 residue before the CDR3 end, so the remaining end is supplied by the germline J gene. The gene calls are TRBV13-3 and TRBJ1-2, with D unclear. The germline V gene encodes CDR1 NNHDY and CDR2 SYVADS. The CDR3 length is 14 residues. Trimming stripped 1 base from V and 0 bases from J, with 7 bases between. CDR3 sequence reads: CASSDHNANSDYTF. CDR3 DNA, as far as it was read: TGTGCCAGCAGTGATCACAATGCAAACTCCGACTACACC.

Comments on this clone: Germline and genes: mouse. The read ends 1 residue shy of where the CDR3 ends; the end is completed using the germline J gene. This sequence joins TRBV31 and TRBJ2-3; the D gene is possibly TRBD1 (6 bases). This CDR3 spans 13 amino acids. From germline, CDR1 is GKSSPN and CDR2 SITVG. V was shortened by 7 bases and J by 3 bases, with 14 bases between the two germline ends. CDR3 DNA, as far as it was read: TGTGCCTCACAGGGAGGAGGCGCAGAAACGCTGTAT. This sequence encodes CASQGGGAETLY. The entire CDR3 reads CASQGGGAETLYF.

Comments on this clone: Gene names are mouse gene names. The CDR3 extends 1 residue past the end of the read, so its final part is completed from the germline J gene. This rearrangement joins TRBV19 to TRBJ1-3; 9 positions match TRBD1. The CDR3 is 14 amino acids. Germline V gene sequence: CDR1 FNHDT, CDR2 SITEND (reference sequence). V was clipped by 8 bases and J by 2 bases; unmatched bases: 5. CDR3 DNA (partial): TGTGCCAGTATGGGACAGGGAGCTGGAAATACGCTCTAT. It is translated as CASMGQGAGNTLY. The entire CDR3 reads CASMGQGAGNTLYF.

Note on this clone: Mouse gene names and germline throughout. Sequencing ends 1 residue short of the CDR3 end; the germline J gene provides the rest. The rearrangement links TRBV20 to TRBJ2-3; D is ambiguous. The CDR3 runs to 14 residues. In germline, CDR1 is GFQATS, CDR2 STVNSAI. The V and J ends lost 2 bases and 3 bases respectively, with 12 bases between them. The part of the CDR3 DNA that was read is TGTGGTGCTAGGAGGGAGGGCGGGGCAGAAACGCTGTAT. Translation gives CGARREGGAETLY. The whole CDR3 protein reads CGARREGGAETLYF.

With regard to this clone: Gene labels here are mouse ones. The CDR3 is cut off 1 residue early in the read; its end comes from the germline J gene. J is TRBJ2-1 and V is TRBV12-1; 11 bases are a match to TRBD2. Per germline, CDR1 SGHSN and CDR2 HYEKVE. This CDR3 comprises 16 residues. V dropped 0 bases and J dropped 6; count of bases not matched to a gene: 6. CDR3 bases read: TGTGCCAGCTCTCTCGAGGACTGGGGGGAAGGTGCTGAGCAGTTC. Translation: CASSLEDWGEGAEQF. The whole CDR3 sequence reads CASSLEDWGEGAEQFF. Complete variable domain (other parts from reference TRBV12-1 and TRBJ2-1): DSGVVQSPRHIIKEKGGRSVLTCIPISGHSNVVWYQQTLGKELKFLIQHYEKVERDKGFLPSRFSVQQFDDYHSEMNMSALELEDSAMYFCASSLEDWGEGAEQFFGPGTRLTVL.

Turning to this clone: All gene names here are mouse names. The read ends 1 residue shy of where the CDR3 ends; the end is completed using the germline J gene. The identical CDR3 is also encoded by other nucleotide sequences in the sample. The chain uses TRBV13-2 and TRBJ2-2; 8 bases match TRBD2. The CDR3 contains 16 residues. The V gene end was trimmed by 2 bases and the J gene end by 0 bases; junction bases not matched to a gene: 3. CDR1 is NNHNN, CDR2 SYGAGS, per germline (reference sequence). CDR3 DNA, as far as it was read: TGTGCCAGCGGTGACGGACTGGGAGCAAACACCGGGCAGCTCTAC. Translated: CASGDGLGANTGQLY. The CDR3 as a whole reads CASGDGLGANTGQLYF.

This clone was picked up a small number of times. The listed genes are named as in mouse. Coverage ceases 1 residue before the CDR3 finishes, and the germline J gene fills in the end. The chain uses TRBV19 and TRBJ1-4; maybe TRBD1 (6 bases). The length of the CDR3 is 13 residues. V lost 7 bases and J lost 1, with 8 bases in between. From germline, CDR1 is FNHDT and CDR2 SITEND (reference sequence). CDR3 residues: CASRDNSNERLFF. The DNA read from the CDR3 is TGTGCCAGCCGGGACAATTCCAACGAAAGATTATTT.

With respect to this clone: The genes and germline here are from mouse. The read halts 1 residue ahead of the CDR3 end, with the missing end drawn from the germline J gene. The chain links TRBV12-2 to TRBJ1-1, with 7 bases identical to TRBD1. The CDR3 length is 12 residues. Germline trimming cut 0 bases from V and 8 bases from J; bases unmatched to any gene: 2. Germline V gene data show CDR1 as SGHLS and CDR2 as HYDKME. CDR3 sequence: CASSLEGAEVFF. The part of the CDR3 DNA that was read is TGTGCCAGCTCTCTCGAGGGGGCGGAAGTCTTC.

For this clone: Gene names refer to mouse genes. This chain's CDR3 is CASSFGWDSPLYF. The sequenced part of the CDR3 DNA is TGTGCCAGCAGTTTTGGGTGGGATTCGCCCCTCTAC. The gene calls are TRBV15 and TRBJ1-6; no clear D gene. The read halts 1 residue ahead of the CDR3 end, with the missing end drawn from the germline J gene. TRBJ1-6 is designated an ORF whose function remains uncertain. The V end lost 3 bases, the J end lost 8 bases, and 8 bases lay between the germline ends. Germline V gene lookup returns CDR1 SGHND and CDR2 FRSKSL. This CDR3 is built from 13 residues.

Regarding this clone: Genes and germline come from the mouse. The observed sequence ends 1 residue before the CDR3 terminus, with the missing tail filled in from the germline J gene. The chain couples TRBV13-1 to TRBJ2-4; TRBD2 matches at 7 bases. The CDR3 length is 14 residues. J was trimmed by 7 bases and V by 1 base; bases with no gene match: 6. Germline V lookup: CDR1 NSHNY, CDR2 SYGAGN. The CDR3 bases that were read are TGTGCCAGCAGTGATTTGGGGGGTAGGGACACCTTGTAC. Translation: CASSDLGGRDTLY. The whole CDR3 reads CASSDLGGRDTLYF.

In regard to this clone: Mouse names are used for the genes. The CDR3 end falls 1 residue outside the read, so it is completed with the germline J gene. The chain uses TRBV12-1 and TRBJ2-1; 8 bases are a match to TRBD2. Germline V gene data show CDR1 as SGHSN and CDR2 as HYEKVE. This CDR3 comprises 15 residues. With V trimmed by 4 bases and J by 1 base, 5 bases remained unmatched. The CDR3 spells CASSPDWENYAEQFF. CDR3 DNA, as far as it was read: TGTGCCAGCTCGCCGGACTGGGAGAACTATGCTGAGCAGTTC.

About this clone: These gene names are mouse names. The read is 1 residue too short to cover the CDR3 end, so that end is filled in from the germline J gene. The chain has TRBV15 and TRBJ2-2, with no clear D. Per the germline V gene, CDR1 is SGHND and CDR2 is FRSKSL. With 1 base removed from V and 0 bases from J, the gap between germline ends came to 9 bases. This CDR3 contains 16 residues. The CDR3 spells CASSLEGRTNTGQLYF. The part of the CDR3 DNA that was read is TGTGCCAGCAGTTTAGAAGGACGAACAAACACCGGGCAGCTCTAC.

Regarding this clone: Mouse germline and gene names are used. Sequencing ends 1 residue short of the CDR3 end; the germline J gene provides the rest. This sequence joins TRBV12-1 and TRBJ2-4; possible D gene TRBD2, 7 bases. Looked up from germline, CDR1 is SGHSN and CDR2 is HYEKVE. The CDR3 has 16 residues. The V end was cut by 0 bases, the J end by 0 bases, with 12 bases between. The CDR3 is CASSLEGGGSQNTLYF. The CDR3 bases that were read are TGTGCCAGCTCTCTCGAGGGGGGCGGGAGTCAAAACACCTTGTAC. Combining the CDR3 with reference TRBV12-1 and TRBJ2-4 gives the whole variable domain DSGVVQSPRHIIKEKGGRSVLTCIPISGHSNVVWYQQTLGKELKFLIQHYEKVERDKGFLPSRFSVQQFDDYHSEMNMSALELEDSAMYFCASSLEGGGSQNTLYFGAGTRLSVL.

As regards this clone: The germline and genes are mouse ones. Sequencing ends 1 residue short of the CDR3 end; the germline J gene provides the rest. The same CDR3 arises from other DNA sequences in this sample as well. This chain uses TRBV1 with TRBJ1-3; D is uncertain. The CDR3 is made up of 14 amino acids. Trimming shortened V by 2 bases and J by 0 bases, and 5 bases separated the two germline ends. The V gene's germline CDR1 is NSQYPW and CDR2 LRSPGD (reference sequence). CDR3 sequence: CTCSAPDSGNTLYF. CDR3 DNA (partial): TGCACCTGCAGTGCACCAGATTCTGGAAATACGCTCTAT.

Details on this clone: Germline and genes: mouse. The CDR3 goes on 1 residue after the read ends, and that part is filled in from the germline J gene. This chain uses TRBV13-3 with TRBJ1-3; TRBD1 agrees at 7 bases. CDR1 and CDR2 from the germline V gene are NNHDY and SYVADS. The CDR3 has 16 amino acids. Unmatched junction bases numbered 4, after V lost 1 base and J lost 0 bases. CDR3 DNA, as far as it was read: TGTGCCAGCAGTGATAAGGGACAGATTTCTGGAAATACGCTCTAT. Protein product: CASSDKGQISGNTLY. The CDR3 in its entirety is CASSDKGQISGNTLYF. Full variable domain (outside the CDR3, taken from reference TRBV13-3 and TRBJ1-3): EAAVTQSPRSKVAVTGGKVTLSCHQTNNHDYMYWYRQDTGHGLRLIHYSYVADSTEKGDIPDGYKASRPSQENFSLILELASLSQTAVYFCASSDKGQISGNTLYFGEGSRLIVV.

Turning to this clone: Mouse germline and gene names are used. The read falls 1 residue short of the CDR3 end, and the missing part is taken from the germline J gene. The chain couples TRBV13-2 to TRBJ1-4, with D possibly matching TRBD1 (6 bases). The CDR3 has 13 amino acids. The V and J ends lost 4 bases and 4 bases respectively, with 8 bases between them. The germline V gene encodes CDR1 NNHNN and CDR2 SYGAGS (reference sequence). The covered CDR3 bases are TGTGCCAGCGGTCGGGACAACAACGAAAGATTATTT. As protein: CASGRDNNERLF. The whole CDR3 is CASGRDNNERLFF.

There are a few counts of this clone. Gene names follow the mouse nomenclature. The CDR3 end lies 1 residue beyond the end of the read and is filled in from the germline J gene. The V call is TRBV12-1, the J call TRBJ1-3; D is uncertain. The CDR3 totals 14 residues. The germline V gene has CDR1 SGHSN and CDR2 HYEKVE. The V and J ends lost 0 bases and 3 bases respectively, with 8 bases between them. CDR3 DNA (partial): TGTGCCAGCTCTCTCGCAGTGGGTGGAAATACGCTCTAT. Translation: CASSLAVGGNTLY. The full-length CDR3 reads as CASSLAVGGNTLYF.

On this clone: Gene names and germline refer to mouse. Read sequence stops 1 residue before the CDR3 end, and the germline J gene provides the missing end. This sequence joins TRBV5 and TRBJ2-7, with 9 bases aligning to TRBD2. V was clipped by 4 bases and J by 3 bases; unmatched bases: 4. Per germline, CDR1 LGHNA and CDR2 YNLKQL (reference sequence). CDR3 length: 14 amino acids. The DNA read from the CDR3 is TGTGCCAGCAGCCGACAGACTGGGGGCTATGAACAGTAC. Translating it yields CASSRQTGGYEQY. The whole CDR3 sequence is CASSRQTGGYEQYF.

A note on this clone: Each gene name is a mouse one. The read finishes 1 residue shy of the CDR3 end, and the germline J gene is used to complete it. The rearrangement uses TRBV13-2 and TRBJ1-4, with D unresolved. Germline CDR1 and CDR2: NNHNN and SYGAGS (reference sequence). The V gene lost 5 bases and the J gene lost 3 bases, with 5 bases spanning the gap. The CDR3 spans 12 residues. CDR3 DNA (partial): TGTGCCAGCGGCCGACCCAACGAAAGATTATTT. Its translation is CASGRPNERLF. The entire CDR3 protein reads CASGRPNERLFF.

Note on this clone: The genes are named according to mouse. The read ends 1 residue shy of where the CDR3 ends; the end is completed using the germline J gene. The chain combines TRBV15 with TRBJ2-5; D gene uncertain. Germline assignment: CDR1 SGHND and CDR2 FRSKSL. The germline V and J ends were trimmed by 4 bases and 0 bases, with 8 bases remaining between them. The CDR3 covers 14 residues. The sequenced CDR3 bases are TGTGCCAGCAGTTCATTGGACAACCAAGACACCCAGTAC. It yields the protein CASSSLDNQDTQY. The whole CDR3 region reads CASSSLDNQDTQYF. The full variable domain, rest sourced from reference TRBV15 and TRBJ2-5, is DAGVTQTPRHEVAEKGQTIILKCEPVSGHNDLFWYRQTKIQGLELLSYFRSKSLMEDGGAFKDRFKAEMLNSSFSTLKIQPTEPKDSAVYLCASSSLDNQDTQYFGPGTRLLVL.

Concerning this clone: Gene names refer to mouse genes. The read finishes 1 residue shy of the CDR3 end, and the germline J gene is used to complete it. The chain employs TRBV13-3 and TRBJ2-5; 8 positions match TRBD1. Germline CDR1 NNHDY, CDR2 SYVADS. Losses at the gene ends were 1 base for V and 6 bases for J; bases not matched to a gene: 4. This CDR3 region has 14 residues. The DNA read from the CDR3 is TGTGCCAGCAGTGATCTGACAGGGGAGGACACCCAGTAC. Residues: CASSDLTGEDTQY. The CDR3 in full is CASSDLTGEDTQYF.

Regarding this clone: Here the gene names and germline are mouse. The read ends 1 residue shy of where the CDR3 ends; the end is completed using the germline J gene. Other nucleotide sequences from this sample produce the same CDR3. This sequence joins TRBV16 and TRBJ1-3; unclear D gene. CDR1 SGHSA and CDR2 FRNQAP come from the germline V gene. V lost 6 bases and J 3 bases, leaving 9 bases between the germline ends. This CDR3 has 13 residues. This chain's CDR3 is CASSSGLGNTLYF. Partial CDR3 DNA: TGTGCAAGCAGTTCCGGGCTTGGAAATACGCTCTAT.

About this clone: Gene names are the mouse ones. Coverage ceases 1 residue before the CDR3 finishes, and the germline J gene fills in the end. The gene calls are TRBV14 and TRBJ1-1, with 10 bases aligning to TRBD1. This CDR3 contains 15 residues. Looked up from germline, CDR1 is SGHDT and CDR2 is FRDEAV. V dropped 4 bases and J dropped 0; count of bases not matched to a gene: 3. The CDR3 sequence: CASSGDRGANTEVFF. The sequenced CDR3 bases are TGTGCCAGCAGTGGGGACAGGGGTGCAAACACAGAAGTCTTC.

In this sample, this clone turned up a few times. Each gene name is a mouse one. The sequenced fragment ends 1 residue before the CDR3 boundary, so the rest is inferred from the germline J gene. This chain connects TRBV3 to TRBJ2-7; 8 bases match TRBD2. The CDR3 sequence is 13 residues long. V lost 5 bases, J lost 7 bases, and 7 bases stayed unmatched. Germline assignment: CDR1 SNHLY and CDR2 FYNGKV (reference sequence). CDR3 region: CASSPDWAGEQYF. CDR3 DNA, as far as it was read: TGTGCCAGCAGCCCGGACTGGGCGGGAGAACAGTAC.

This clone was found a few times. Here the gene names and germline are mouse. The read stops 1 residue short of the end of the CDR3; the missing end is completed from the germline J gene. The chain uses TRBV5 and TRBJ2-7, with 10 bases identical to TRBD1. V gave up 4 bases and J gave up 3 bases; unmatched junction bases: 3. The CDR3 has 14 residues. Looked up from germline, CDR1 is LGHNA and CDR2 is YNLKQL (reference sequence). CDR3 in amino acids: CASSLRTGGYEQYF. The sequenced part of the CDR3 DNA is TGTGCCAGCAGCCTAAGGACAGGGGGCTATGAACAGTAC.